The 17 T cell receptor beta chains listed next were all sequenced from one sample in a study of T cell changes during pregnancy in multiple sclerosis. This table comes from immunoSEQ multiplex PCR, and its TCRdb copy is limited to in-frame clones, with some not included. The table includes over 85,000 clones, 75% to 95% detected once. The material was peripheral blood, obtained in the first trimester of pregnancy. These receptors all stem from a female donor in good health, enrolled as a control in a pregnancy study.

Written as DNA, the CDR3 is TGTGCCAGCAGCCCTTTTACTAGGACAGATACGCAGTATTTT. Translating gives CASSPFTRTDTQYF. V and J are TRBV7-2 and TRBJ2-3; the D gene is possibly TRBD2 (5 bases). Germline CDR1 SGHTA, CDR2 FQGNSA. Between the trimmed V and J ends, which lost 5 bases and 3 bases, there was a span of 12 bases. The CDR3 length is 14 residues.

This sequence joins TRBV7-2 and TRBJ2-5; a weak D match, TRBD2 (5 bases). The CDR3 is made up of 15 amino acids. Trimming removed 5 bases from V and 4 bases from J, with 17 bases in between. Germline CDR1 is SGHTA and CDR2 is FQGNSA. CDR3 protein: CASSPRRLRGETQYF. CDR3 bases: TGTGCCAGCAGCCCCCGAAGGCTCCGGGGAGAGACCCAGTACTTC.

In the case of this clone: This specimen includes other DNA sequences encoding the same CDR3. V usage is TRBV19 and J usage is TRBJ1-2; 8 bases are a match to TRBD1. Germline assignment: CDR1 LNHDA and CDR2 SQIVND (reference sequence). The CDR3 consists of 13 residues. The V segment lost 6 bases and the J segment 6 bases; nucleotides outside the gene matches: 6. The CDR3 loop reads CASSRGQGNGYTF. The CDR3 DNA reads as TGTGCCAGTAGCCGAGGACAGGGAAATGGCTACACCTTC.

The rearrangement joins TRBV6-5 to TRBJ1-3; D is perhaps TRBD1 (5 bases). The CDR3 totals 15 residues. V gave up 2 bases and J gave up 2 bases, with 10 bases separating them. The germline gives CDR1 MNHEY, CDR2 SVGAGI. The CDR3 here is CASSYGGGPGNTIYF. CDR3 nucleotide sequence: TGTGCCAGCAGTTACGGCGGGGGACCTGGAAACACCATATATTTT.

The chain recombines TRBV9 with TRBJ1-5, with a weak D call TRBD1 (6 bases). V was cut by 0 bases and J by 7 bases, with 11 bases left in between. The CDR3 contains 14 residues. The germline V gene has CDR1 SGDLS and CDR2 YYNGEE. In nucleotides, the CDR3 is TGTGCCAGCAGCGTAGGGCAGGGGATCCAGCCCCAGCATTTT. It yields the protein CASSVGQGIQPQHF.

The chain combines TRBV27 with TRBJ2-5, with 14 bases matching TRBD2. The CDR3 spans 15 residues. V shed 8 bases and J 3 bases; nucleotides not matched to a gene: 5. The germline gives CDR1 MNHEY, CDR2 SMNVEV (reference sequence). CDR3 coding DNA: TGTGCCAGCCCGCCGGGACTAGCGGGGGAAGAGACCCAGTACTTC. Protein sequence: CASPPGLAGEETQYF.

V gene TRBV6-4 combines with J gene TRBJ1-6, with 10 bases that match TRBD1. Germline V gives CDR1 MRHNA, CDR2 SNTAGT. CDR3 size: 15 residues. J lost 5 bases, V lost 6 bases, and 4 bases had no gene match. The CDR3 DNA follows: TGTGCCAGCAGGGCCGGGACAGGGGATAATTCACCCCTCCACTTT. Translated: CASRAGTGDNSPLHF.

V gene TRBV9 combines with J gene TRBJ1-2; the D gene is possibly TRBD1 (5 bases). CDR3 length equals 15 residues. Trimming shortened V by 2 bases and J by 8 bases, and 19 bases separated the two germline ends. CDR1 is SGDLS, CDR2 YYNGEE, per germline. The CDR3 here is CASSVTQGGDGGYTF. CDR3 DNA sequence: TGTGCCAGCAGCGTCACCCAGGGTGGCGATGGCGGCTACACCTTC.

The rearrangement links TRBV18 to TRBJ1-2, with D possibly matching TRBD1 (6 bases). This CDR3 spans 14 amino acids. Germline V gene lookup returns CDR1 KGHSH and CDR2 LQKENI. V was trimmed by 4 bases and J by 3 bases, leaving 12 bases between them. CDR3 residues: CASSRPGVDYGYTF. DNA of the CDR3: TGTGCCAGCTCACGGCCAGGGGTAGACTATGGCTACACCTTC. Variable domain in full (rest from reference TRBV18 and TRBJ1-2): NAGVMQNPRHLVRRRGQEARLRCSPMKGHSHVYWYRQLPEEGLKFMVYLQKENIIDESGMPKERFSAEFPKEGPSILRIQQVVRGDSAAYFCASSRPGVDYGYTFGSGTRLTVV.

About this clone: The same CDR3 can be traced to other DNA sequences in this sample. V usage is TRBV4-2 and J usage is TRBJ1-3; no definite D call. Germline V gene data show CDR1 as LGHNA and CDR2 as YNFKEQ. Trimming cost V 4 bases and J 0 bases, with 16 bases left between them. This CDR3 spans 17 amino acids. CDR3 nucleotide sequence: TGTGCCAGCAGCCGAGGACTTCTTACCGGCTCTGGAAACACCATATATTTT. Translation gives CASSRGLLTGSGNTIYF.

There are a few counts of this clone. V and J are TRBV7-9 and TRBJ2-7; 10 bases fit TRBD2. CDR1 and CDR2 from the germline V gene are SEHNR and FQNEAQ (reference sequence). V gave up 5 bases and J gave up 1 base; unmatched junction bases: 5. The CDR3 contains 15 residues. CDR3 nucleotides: TGTGCCAGCAGCCCCCAAGCGGGGGGGTCCTACGAGCAGTACTTC. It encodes CASSPQAGGSYEQYF.

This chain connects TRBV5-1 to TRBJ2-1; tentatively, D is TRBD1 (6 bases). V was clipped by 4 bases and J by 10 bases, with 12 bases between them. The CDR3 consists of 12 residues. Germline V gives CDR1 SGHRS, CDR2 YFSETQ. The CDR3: CASSTGTIEQFF. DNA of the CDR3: TGCGCCAGCAGCACTGGGACAATAGAGCAGTTCTTC.

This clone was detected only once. The chain's CDR3 is CASSPKNRGTGELFF. CDR3 DNA: TGTGCCAGCAGCCCCAAAAACAGGGGGACCGGGGAGCTGTTTTTT. The V gene is TRBV7-6, the J gene TRBJ2-2, with 8 positions matching TRBD1. Trimming at V came to 5 bases and at J to 5 bases, leaving 7 bases not matched to a gene. Per the germline V gene, CDR1 is SGHVS and CDR2 is FNYEAQ. This CDR3 has 15 residues.

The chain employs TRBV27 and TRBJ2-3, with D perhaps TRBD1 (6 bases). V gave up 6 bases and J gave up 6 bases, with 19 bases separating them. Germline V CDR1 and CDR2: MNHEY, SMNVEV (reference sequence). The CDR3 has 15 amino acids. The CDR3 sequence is CASRYNRVSGDTQYF. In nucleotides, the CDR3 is TGTGCCAGCAGGTATAACAGGGTATCAGGGGATACGCAGTATTTT.

CDR3: CASSFQAENTGELFF. The DNA for the CDR3 is TGCGCCAGCAGCTTCCAAGCGGAGAACACCGGGGAGCTGTTTTTT. The chain couples TRBV5-1 to TRBJ2-2, with D maybe TRBD2 (5 bases). The CDR3 extends over 15 amino acids. CDR1 and CDR2 from the germline V gene are SGHRS and YFSETQ. V lost 2 bases, J lost 1 base, and 9 bases lay in between.

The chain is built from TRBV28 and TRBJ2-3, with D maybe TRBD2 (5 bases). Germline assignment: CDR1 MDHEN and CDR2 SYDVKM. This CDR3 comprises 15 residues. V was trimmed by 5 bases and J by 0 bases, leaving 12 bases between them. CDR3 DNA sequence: TGTGCCAGCAGTAGGAGGACGACAAGCACAGATACGCAGTATTTT. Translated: CASSRRTTSTDTQYF.

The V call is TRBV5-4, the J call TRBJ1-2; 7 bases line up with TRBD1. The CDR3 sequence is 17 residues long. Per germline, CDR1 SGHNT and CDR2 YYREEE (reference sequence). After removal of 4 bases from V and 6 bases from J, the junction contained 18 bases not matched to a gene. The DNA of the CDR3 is TGTGCCAGCAGCCTGCGGGACAGTCCCCTCTTGTGGGATGGCTACACCTTC. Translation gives CASSLRDSPLLWDGYTF.